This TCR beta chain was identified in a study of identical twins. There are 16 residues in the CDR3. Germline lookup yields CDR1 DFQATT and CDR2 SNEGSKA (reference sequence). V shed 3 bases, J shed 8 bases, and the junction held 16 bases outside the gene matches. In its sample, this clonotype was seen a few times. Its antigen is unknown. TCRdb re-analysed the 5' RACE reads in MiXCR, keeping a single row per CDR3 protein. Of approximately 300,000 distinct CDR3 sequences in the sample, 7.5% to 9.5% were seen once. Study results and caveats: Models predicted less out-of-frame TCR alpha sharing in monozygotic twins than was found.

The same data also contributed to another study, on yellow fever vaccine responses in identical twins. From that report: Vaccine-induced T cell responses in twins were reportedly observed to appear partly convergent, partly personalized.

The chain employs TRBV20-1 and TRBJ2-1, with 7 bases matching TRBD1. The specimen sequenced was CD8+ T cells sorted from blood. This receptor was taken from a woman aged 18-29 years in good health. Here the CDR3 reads CSARSLGGVRRDEQFF. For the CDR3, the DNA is TGCAGTGCTAGGTCCTTAGGGGGCGTGAGACGCGATGAGCAGTTCTTC.